One sample yielded the 8 T cell receptor beta chains listed below, sequenced in a study of T cell responses to AZD1222 COVID-19 vaccine. The protocol was immunoSEQ multiplex PCR, while the TCRdb copy is restricted to in-frame clones and leaves out a portion. The sample has about 100,000 clones; more than 75% are singletons. The source was peripheral blood, collected on day 0 of AZD1222 vaccination. These receptors originate from an adult in good health.

This chain connects TRBV28 to TRBJ2-3; maybe TRBD2 (6 bases). V was clipped by 2 bases and J by 0 bases, with 18 bases between them. The CDR3 is 18 residues long. Germline CDR1 reads MDHEN; CDR2 reads SYDVKM. The CDR3 nucleotides are TGTGCCAGCAGTTTAGGGGTTAGGCTAGCGACTAGCACAGATACGCAGTATTTT. It specifies CASSLGVRLATSTDTQYF.

The V call is TRBV11-3, the J call TRBJ2-5; 13 nucleotides line up with TRBD2. Trimming cost V 5 bases and J 5 bases; bases outside gene matches: 5. The CDR3 consists of 15 residues. The V gene's germline CDR1 is SGHNT and CDR2 YENEEA. CDR3 loop: CASSQGLAGRETQYF. The CDR3 nucleotides are TGTGCCAGCAGCCAGGGACTAGCGGGACGGGAGACCCAGTACTTC. Together with reference TRBV11-3 and TRBJ2-5, the CDR3 gives the full variable domain: EAGVVQSPRYKIIEKKQPVAFWCNPISGHNTLYWYLQNLGQGPELLIRYENEEAVDDSQLPKDRFSAERLKGVDSTLKIQPAELGDSAVYLCASSQGLAGRETQYFGPGTRLLVL.

V usage is TRBV9 and J usage is TRBJ1-6, with 8 bases identical to TRBD1. Germline V gene sequence: CDR1 SGDLS, CDR2 YYNGEE. V shed 3 bases and J 7 bases; nucleotides not matched to a gene: 3. The CDR3 spans 14 residues. The CDR3 spells CASSARQGNSPLHF. The CDR3 nucleotides read TGTGCCAGCAGCGCGAGACAGGGGAATTCACCCCTCCACTTT.

For the CDR3, the DNA is TGTGCCAGCAGTTTATATCCGTCGGTGTTCTTC. It is translated as CASSLYPSVFF. The chain employs TRBV27 and TRBJ2-1; D unclear. The V end was cut by 1 base, the J end by 15 bases, with 10 bases between. The germline V gene encodes CDR1 MNHEY and CDR2 SMNVEV (reference sequence). This CDR3 is built from 11 residues.

This chain uses TRBV5-1 with TRBJ2-6; D is unclear. Trimming removed 1 base from V and 0 bases from J, with 5 bases in between. This CDR3 is built from 15 residues. Germline CDR1 and CDR2: SGHRS and YFSETQ. The CDR3 spells CASSLLGSGANVLTF. CDR3 DNA sequence: TGCGCCAGCAGCTTGTTGGGCTCTGGGGCCAACGTCCTGACTTTC.

The chain couples TRBV4-1 to TRBJ2-3; 12 bases fit TRBD2. Trimming took 6 bases from V and 4 from J; bases not matched to a gene: 20. From germline, CDR1 is MGHRA and CDR2 YSYEKL. The CDR3 covers 20 residues. The CDR3 here is CASSPGGAGTSGLRADTQYF. The DNA of the CDR3 is TGCGCCAGCAGTCCGGGCGGGGCCGGGACTAGCGGGTTAAGGGCAGATACGCAGTATTTT.

J is TRBJ2-1 and V is TRBV7-6, with D perhaps matching TRBD2 (5 bases). The germline gives CDR1 SGHVS, CDR2 FNYEAQ. V lost 2 bases and J 1 base, leaving 18 bases between the germline ends. CDR3 size: 18 residues. The CDR3 loop is CASSLPASTGWSYNEQFF. The CDR3 coding sequence is TGTGCCAGCAGCTTACCAGCGTCGACGGGGTGGTCCTACAATGAGCAGTTCTTC.

This rearrangement joins TRBV9 to TRBJ1-6; D might be TRBD1 (5 bases). V lost 1 base, J lost 6 bases, and 8 bases lay in between. Germline lookup yields CDR1 SGDLS and CDR2 YYNGEE. The length of the CDR3 is 14 residues. CDR3 DNA sequence: TGTGCCAGCAGCGTACGACAGCTTAATTCACCCCTCCACTTT. Translation gives CASSVRQLNSPLHF.